This T cell receptor (beta chain) was found in a study of CD8 T cells in Susac syndrome. After removal of 1 base from V and 6 bases from J, the junction contained 2 bases not matched to a gene. The CDR3 sequence is 14 residues long. In germline, CDR1 is GTSNPN, CDR2 SVGIG (reference sequence). Negative isolation was applied to CD8+ and CD4+ T cells, and FACS enrichment was applied to TEMRA cells. This clonotype was observed a few times. Random hexamers were used to reverse transcribe 0.5 to 1 ug of RNA. TCRdb re-called the immunoSEQ multiplex PCR reads through MiXCR, storing one row per CDR3 protein. This sample has about 150,000 distinct CDR3 sequences, with 95% to 96% found just once.

The source of this sequence is a human donor with multiple sclerosis. The genes are TRBV30 and TRBJ1-5; 11 bases fit TRBD1. What was sequenced was CD8+ T cells from PBMCs. The CDR3: CAWSEGQGGQPQHF. CDR3 coding DNA: TGTGCCTGGAGTGAGGGACAGGGGGGTCAGCCCCAGCATTTT.